This T cell receptor (beta chain) was documented in a study of blood T cell repertoires in COVID-19. Study-wide background: PBMCs, B-cell-depleted T cells, or T cells were the source of the cDNA or gDNA that made up the material.

This clone was counted a single time. Per the germline V gene, CDR1 is MNHEY and CDR2 is SVGAGI. J gave up 4 bases and V 7 bases, and 7 bases lay outside the gene matches. This CDR3 contains 15 residues. The protocol was immunoSEQ multiplex PCR, while the TCRdb copy is restricted to in-frame clones and leaves out a portion. The sample shows more than 200,000 clones, roughly 84% of them seen only once. The chain links TRBV6-5 to TRBJ2-3; 11 nucleotides line up with TRBD1. This receptor was identified in a man aged 55-75 years with acute or convalescent COVID-19. Sequenced material: peripheral blood. The CDR3 region is CASNLGTGGPDTQYF. The DNA for the CDR3 is TGTGCCAGCAACCTAGGGACAGGGGGGCCAGATACGCAGTATTTT.